This TCR beta chain is drawn from a study of T cells after yellow fever vaccination. This clonotype was seen once. Its antigen is undetermined. V was clipped by 1 base and J by 8 bases; unmatched bases: 5. The V gene's germline CDR1 is KGHSH and CDR2 LQKENI. The CDR3 covers 14 residues. Via MiXCR, TCRdb re-called the 5' RACE reads, giving one row per CDR3 protein. The sample includes approximately 610,000 distinct CDR3 sequences, about a sixth of them seen just once. Study outcomes and limitations: In post-booster samples, most primary-vaccination clones reappeared (under 98% CD4, nearly 90% CD8). Weaker overall, the secondary response nonetheless peaked faster (day 5 versus 15).

Specimen: PBMCs, collected around 5 days after the first yellow fever vaccination. The chain combines TRBV18 with TRBJ2-7; 10 nucleotides line up with TRBD1. This sequence was found in a man aged 18 to 30 who received the YFV17D yellow fever vaccine. The CDR3 region is CASSPQATGGKQYV. In DNA, the CDR3 is TGTGCCAGCTCACCACAGGCGACAGGGGGCAAGCAGTACGTC.